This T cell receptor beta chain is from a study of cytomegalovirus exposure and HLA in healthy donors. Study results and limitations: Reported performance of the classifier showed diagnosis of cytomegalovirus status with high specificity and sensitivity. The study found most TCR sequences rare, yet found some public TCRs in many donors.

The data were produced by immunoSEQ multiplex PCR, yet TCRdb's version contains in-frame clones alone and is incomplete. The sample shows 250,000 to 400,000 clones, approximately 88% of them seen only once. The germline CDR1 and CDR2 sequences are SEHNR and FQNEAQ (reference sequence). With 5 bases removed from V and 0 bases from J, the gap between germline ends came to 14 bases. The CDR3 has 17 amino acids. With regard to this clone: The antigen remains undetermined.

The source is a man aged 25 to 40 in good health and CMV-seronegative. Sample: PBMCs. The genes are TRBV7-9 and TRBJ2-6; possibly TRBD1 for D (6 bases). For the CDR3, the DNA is TGTGCCAGCAGCCTCGGGACATTGACCTCTGGGGCCAACGTCCTGACTTTC. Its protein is CASSLGTLTSGANVLTF.